This entry lists 26 T cell receptor beta chains sequenced from one sample in a study of graft-versus-host responses after intestinal transplantation. Profiling relied on immunoSEQ multiplex PCR, and the TCRdb table lists in-frame clones only, not all of them. The profile shows about 94,000 clones, about 91% of them singletons. Their antigen targets remain unknown. The input for sequencing was unstimulated CD8+ T cells sorted from spleen or lymph node cells, taken before intestinal transplant. The receptors were sampled from a human donor who received an intestinal transplant.

V gene TRBV4-1 combines with J gene TRBJ1-2; tentative D call: TRBD1 (5 bases). CDR1 is MGHRA and CDR2 is YSYEKL in the germline V gene. The V gene lost 0 bases and the J gene lost 4 bases, with 12 bases spanning the gap. CDR3 length equals 15 residues. The chain's CDR3 is CASSQDQGVLYGYTF. DNA of the CDR3: TGCGCCAGCAGCCAAGATCAAGGGGTTCTCTATGGCTACACCTTC.

The chain couples TRBV6-5 to TRBJ2-5, with 9 bases lining up with TRBD2. This CDR3 spans 14 amino acids. With 4 bases clipped from V and 5 bases from J, the junction kept 5 bases outside the gene matches. CDR1 MNHEY and CDR2 SVGAGI come from the germline V gene. CDR3 loop: CASSLAGDLETQYF. The CDR3 bases are TGTGCCAGCAGTTTAGCGGGAGACTTGGAGACCCAGTACTTC.

The chain links TRBV2 to TRBJ1-2; 7 bases fit TRBD1. The ends lost 2 bases at V and 6 bases at J; junction bases unmatched: 9. This CDR3 is 15 amino acids long. CDR1 SNHLY and CDR2 FYNNEI come from the germline V gene. The CDR3 DNA reads TGTGCCAGCAGTGAAAGAGGGACAGCAGTCGATGGCTACACCTTC. It is translated as CASSERGTAVDGYTF. Full variable domain (rest looked up from reference TRBV2 and TRBJ1-2): EPEVTQTPSHQVTQMGQEVILRCVPISNHLYFYWYRQILGQKVEFLVSFYNNEISEKSEIFDDQFSVERPDGSNFTLKIRSTKLEDSAMYFCASSERGTAVDGYTFGSGTRLTVV.

V gene TRBV4-3 combines with J gene TRBJ2-3, with TRBD2 identical over 12 bases. The CDR3 is 19 amino acids. Trimming cost V 0 bases and J 5 bases; bases outside gene matches: 12. The germline V gene encodes CDR1 LGHNA and CDR2 YSLEER. DNA for the CDR3: TGCGCCAGCAGCCAAGAGGTTCCTAGCGGGGGGGCCTTTAAAGATACGCAGTATTTT. Protein: CASSQEVPSGGAFKDTQYF.

V and J are TRBV19 and TRBJ2-3, with TRBD1 as a possible D gene (6 bases). Trimming took off 3 bases at V and 6 bases at J, with 16 bases between the two ends. The CDR3 runs to 15 residues. CDR1 is LNHDA, CDR2 SQIVND, per germline (reference sequence). The CDR3 loop is CASSIGGLTGDTQYF. The CDR3 DNA is TGTGCCAGTAGTATTGGCGGGCTAACAGGGGATACGCAGTATTTT. The full variable domain, with the rest looked up from reference TRBV19 and TRBJ2-3, is DGGITQSPKYLFRKEGQNVTLSCEQNLNHDAMYWYRQDPGQGLRLIYYSQIVNDFQKGDIAEGYSVSREKKESFPLTVTSAQKNPTAFYLCASSIGGLTGDTQYFGPGTRLTVL.

The CDR3 DNA follows: TGCGCCAGCAGCCAGATTGACGCCGGAGAAAGGTACGAGCAGTACTTC. Protein product: CASSQIDAGERYEQYF. V gene TRBV4-1 combines with J gene TRBJ2-7; no firm D call. CDR1 is MGHRA and CDR2 is YSYEKL in the germline V gene. V lost 3 bases and J 4 bases, leaving 19 bases between the germline ends. The CDR3 spans 16 residues.

This clone showed up just a few times. V is TRBV7-6 and J is TRBJ1-2, with 9 bases fitting TRBD1. CDR1 is SGHVS and CDR2 is FNYEAQ in the germline V gene. This CDR3 has 16 amino acids. Trimming cost V 3 bases and J 4 bases; bases outside gene matches: 9. The CDR3 spells CASSFPPGTGSYGYTF. The DNA for the CDR3 is TGTGCCAGCAGCTTCCCCCCCGGGACAGGGTCCTATGGCTACACCTTC.

The genes are TRBV11-2 and TRBJ2-5, with a tentative D call TRBD1 (5 bases). V lost 1 base and J lost 3, with 9 bases in between. The CDR3 sequence is 14 residues long. The germline V gene has CDR1 SGHAT and CDR2 FQNNGV. This CDR3 reads CASSLVPREETQYF. The CDR3 DNA sequence: TGTGCCAGCAGCTTAGTCCCCAGGGAAGAGACCCAGTACTTC.

The V gene is TRBV12-5, the J gene TRBJ2-5; the match to TRBD2 covers 9 bases. CDR1 is LGHNT, CDR2 FRNRAP, per germline. The CDR3 runs to 18 residues. The V gene end was trimmed by 0 bases and the J gene end by 6 bases; junction bases not matched to a gene: 14. The chain's CDR3 is CASGLVQTGTSSLQTQYF. DNA for the CDR3: TGTGCTAGTGGTTTGGTACAAACCGGGACTAGCAGTTTACAGACCCAGTACTTC.

This clone was counted between two and nine times. The chain recombines TRBV6-5 with TRBJ1-5; D remains ambiguous. The CDR3 runs 14 residues. Germline CDR1 reads MNHEY; CDR2 reads SVGAGI. Trimming took 0 bases from V and 3 from J, leaving 6 bases between them. The CDR3 loop is CASSYSQFNQPQHF. The CDR3 region has the DNA TGTGCCAGCAGTTACTCCCAGTTCAATCAGCCCCAGCATTTT.

This clone occurred once. The V gene is TRBV6-1, the J gene TRBJ2-1; 12 bases are shared with TRBD2. The CDR3 has 15 amino acids. V was pared by 8 bases and J by 9 bases, with 11 bases of the junction left unmatched. Germline CDR1 and CDR2: MNHNS and SASEGT. The CDR3 loop is CASRLAGAPGAEQFF. As DNA, the CDR3 is TGTGCCAGCCGACTAGCGGGGGCCCCGGGAGCTGAGCAGTTCTTC.

The V gene is TRBV7-6, the J gene TRBJ1-1; 7 bases line up with TRBD1. This CDR3 has 15 amino acids. Germline trimming cut 5 bases from V and 0 bases from J; bases unmatched to any gene: 6. Germline loops: CDR1 SGHVS, CDR2 FNYEAQ. The DNA for the CDR3 is TGTGCCAGCAGCCCGCGGACAGGCATGAACACTGAAGCTTTCTTT. Translating it yields CASSPRTGMNTEAFF.

The rearrangement links TRBV7-6 to TRBJ2-5; possible D gene TRBD1, 6 bases. From germline, CDR1 is SGHVS and CDR2 FNYEAQ. Trimming took off 1 base at V and 2 bases at J, with 11 bases between the two ends. CDR3 size: 15 residues. CDR3 loop: CASSLGGTNQETQYF. The CDR3 DNA follows: TGTGCCAGCAGCTTAGGTGGGACAAATCAAGAGACCCAGTACTTC. Using reference TRBV7-6 and TRBJ2-5 for the parts outside the CDR3, the full variable domain is GAGVSQSPRYKVTKRGQDVALRCDPISGHVSLYWYRQALGQGPEFLTYFNYEAQQDKSGLPNDRFSAERPEGSISTLTIQRTEQRDSAMYRCASSLGGTNQETQYFGPGTRLLVL.

The V gene is TRBV30, the J gene TRBJ2-7; TRBD1 agrees at 9 bases. After removal of 0 bases from V and 3 bases from J, the junction contained 6 bases not matched to a gene. The CDR3 loop spans 15 amino acids. Germline-derived CDR1 and CDR2 are GTSNPN and SVGIG (reference sequence). CDR3 residues: CAWSVGPGQGYEQYF. The DNA for the CDR3 is TGTGCCTGGAGTGTGGGTCCGGGACAGGGCTACGAGCAGTACTTC.

This sequence joins TRBV4-1 and TRBJ2-3; 10 nucleotides align to TRBD2. Germline V gene data show CDR1 as MGHRA and CDR2 as YSYEKL. The CDR3 extends over 16 amino acids. The V segment lost 0 bases and the J segment 2 bases; nucleotides outside the gene matches: 2. CDR3 nucleotides: TGCGCCAGCAGCCAAGAAGCGGGGGGGACCACAGATACGCAGTATTTT. Translation gives CASSQEAGGTTDTQYF.

This sequence joins TRBV4-1 and TRBJ2-7; 9 nucleotides align to TRBD1. Germline lookup yields CDR1 MGHRA and CDR2 YSYEKL. Trimming removed 1 base from V and 7 bases from J; junction bases left unmatched: 14. The CDR3 covers 17 residues. The CDR3 DNA reads TGCGCCAGCAGCCAAGGGAACAGGGGACAGGGCATGGGGGAGCAGTACTTC. This encodes CASSQGNRGQGMGEQYF.

The genes are TRBV15 and TRBJ2-7; possible D gene TRBD1, 6 bases. In germline, CDR1 is LNHNV, CDR2 YYDKDF (reference sequence). The CDR3 totals 15 residues. Deletions cut 5 bases from V and 9 bases from J, with 23 bases between. CDR3 sequence (DNA): TGTGCCACCAGCCTCGACAGGATCACTACGGCTGGGCAGTACTTC. Protein sequence: CATSLDRITTAGQYF. Combining the CDR3 with reference TRBV15 and TRBJ2-7 gives the whole variable domain DAMVIQNPRYQVTQFGKPVTLSCSQTLNHNVMYWYQQKSSQAPKLLFHYYDKDFNNEADTPDNFQSRRPNTSFCFLDIRSPGLGDTAMYLCATSLDRITTAGQYFGPGTRLTVT.

This chain joins TRBV6-1 and TRBJ1-4; 8 bases line up with TRBD1. The CDR3 totals 12 residues. Losses at the gene ends were 8 bases for V and 8 bases for J; bases not matched to a gene: 4. The germline V gene has CDR1 MNHNS and CDR2 SASEGT. The CDR3 region has the DNA TGTGCCAGCGAGGGACAGGCGGAAAAACTGTTTTTT. Translation: CASEGQAEKLFF.

This chain links TRBV6-6 with TRBJ1-1; tentative D call: TRBD1 (6 bases). The CDR3 consists of 13 residues. V lost 5 bases, J lost 6 bases, and 13 bases lay in between. Germline V gene sequence: CDR1 MNHNY, CDR2 SVGAGI (reference sequence). CDR3 sequence reads: CASSHTPGAEAFF. The CDR3 DNA is TGTGCCAGCAGTCACACTCCAGGGGCTGAAGCTTTCTTT.

The chain has TRBV13 and TRBJ2-2; 9 nucleotides agree with TRBD1. The CDR3 runs to 16 residues. Trimming at V came to 5 bases and at J to 1 base, leaving 5 bases not matched to a gene. Germline V CDR1 and CDR2: PRHDT, FYEKMQ (reference sequence). CDR3 in amino acids: CASSLGDRENTGELFF. The DNA of the CDR3 is TGTGCCAGCAGCCTCGGGGACAGGGAGAACACCGGGGAGCTGTTTTTT.

The CDR3 bases are TGTGCCATCAGTGGAGGGGCAGGGGATAGGGCAGATACGCAGTATTTT. Its protein product is CAISGGAGDRADTQYF. The rearrangement joins TRBV10-3 to TRBJ2-3, with D maybe TRBD1 (6 bases). The V end was cut by 4 bases, the J end by 4 bases, with 18 bases between. The length of the CDR3 is 16 residues. Per the germline V gene, CDR1 is ENHRY and CDR2 is SYGVKD.

The chain uses TRBV27 and TRBJ1-5; D is perhaps TRBD1 (5 bases). This CDR3 has 14 amino acids. The V end lost 5 bases, the J end lost 6 bases, and 14 bases lay between the germline ends. Looked up from germline, CDR1 is MNHEY and CDR2 is SMNVEV (reference sequence). The chain's CDR3 is CASSSQGPFQPQHF. The CDR3 DNA follows: TGTGCCAGCAGTAGTCAGGGTCCCTTTCAGCCCCAGCATTTT.

This clone was detected only a few times. V usage is TRBV5-6 and J usage is TRBJ2-7, with TRBD1 identical over 11 bases. With V trimmed by 3 bases and J by 3 bases, 5 bases remained unmatched. This CDR3 has 15 residues. In germline, CDR1 is SGHDT, CDR2 YYEEEE. The CDR3, as DNA: TGTGCCAGCAGCTCCTCCGGGACAGGGGGCTACGAGCAGTACTTC. Protein sequence: CASSSSGTGGYEQYF.

V gene TRBV7-9 combines with J gene TRBJ2-7; weak D call: TRBD2 (5 bases). Germline-derived CDR1 and CDR2 are SEHNR and FQNEAQ (reference sequence). CDR3 length: 14 amino acids. Trimming removed 4 bases from V and 3 bases from J, with 13 bases in between. CDR3 DNA sequence: TGTGCCAGCAGCTCCGCCCAGCGGAACTACGAGCAGTACTTC. Protein: CASSSAQRNYEQYF.

This clone was seen more than once but under ten times. The chain couples TRBV10-2 to TRBJ1-6; TRBD1 aligns across 7 bases. Germline lookup yields CDR1 WSHSY and CDR2 SAAADI. This CDR3 has 15 residues. With 1 base clipped from V and 5 bases from J, the junction kept 2 bases outside the gene matches. The DNA of the CDR3 is TGCGCCAGCAGTGAGTTTGGGACAGATAATTCACCCCTCCACTTT. The encoded protein is CASSEFGTDNSPLHF.

The rearrangement joins TRBV29-1 to TRBJ1-2; 9 bases align to TRBD1. Trimming at V came to 5 bases and at J to 7 bases, leaving 2 bases not matched to a gene. CDR3 length: 11 residues. Germline V gene sequence: CDR1 SQVTM, CDR2 ANQGSEA. The CDR3 coding sequence is TGCAGCGTTACAGGGGGCGCTGGCTACACCTTC. It encodes CSVTGGAGYTF.